The entry that follows covers one TCR beta chain sequence. Its specificity is not known. Both TRBC1 and TRBC2 were covered by a beta constant-region primer of two equimolar oligonucleotides. Nested alpha and beta constant-region primers with the SP2 primer drove four PCR rounds on ligated cDNA. TCRdb analysed the UMI-ligation and nested PCR reads with MiXCR anew, one entry per CDR3 protein. The data hold about 160,000 distinct CDR3 sequences, with approximately 24% observed a single time. This CDR3 comprises 17 residues. V was clipped by 0 bases and J by 6 bases, with 15 bases between them. Germline loops: CDR1 MGHRA, CDR2 YSYEKL. From the second PCR step, alpha and beta chains were amplified apart. The data belong to a study of naive and memory T cell subsets. Study findings and constraints: Especially in CD8 cells, naive repertoires contained a few larger clonotypes, possibly CD45RA-re-expressing memory cells.

The receptor was derived from a human donor in good health. The sequencing input was naive CD4+ T cells from blood. This chain uses TRBV4-1 with TRBJ1-6; D gene unclear. The CDR3 sequence: CASSQEGGGVGNSPLHF. CDR3 DNA sequence: TGCGCCAGCAGCCAAGAGGGTGGAGGTGTGGGTAATTCACCCCTCCACTTT.